These T cell receptor beta chains were read from a single sample in a study of a mutant IDH1 vaccine in newly diagnosed glioma. These TCRs' antigens remain unknown. Generated by immunoSEQ multiplex PCR, the TCRdb table keeps only in-frame clones and is missing some. The repertoire holds about 56,000 clones, about nine tenths seen once, with 1.5% to 2% in the top ten. Sequenced material: PBMCs, taken from a glioma patient whose treatment included an IDH1 peptide vaccine. The source of these receptors is a man in his forties or fifties with glioma. Both conserved end residues are trimmed from each CDR3.

J gene: TRBJ2-4
V gene: TRBV15
CDR3 protein: ATSRDLNSDEQY

J gene: TRBJ1-1
V gene: TRBV18
CDR3 protein: ASSPSARNTEAF

J gene: TRBJ1-1
V gene: TRBV18
CDR3 protein: ASSQGTPTSHTEAF

J gene: TRBJ2-2
V gene: TRBV5-8
CDR3 protein: ASSDGTSGSLGTGELF

J gene: TRBJ2-3
V gene: TRBV7-9
CDR3 protein: ASSAGTGVDDTDTQY

J gene: TRBJ2-4
V gene: TRBV2
CDR3 protein: ASSELVIQY

J gene: TRBJ2-7
V gene: TRBV5-1
CDR3 protein: ASSVSSGAYEQY

J gene: TRBJ2-7
V gene: TRBV27
CDR3 protein: ASSSPGTSGMWLEQY

J gene: TRBJ2-1
V gene: TRBV5-1
CDR3 protein: ASSLGGAGEGEQF

J gene: TRBJ2-2
V gene: TRBV4-2
CDR3 protein: ASSQDPGLAGSSNTGELF

J gene: TRBJ2-7
V gene: TRBV18
CDR3 protein: ASSPPASPHEQY

J gene: TRBJ2-1
V gene: TRBV7-9
CDR3 protein: ASSIGTSDEQF

J gene: TRBJ2-7
V gene: TRBV6-6
CDR3 protein: ASSYSVQSAPYEQY

J gene: TRBJ1-1
V gene: TRBV2
CDR3 protein: ASSERGREAF

J gene: TRBJ2-7
V gene: TRBV20-1
CDR3 protein: SARDGWEQY

J gene: TRBJ2-1
V gene: TRBV5-8
CDR3 protein: ASSSYRGSSYNEQF

J gene: TRBJ2-1
V gene: TRBV6-6
CDR3 protein: ASVGLAGLNEQF

J gene: TRBJ2-7
V gene: TRBV5-1
CDR3 protein: ASSLAVGPDSYEQY

J gene: TRBJ1-2
V gene: TRBV7-9
CDR3 protein: ASSLEVDYGYT

J gene: TRBJ2-2
V gene: TRBV23-1
CDR3 protein: ASSQPEDRVNTGELF

J gene: TRBJ1-3
V gene: TRBV7-3
CDR3 protein: ASSFGQKTGNTIY

J gene: TRBJ2-4
V gene: TRBV4-1
CDR3 protein: ASSQDTAGGRNIQY

J gene: TRBJ2-7
V gene: TRBV5-5
CDR3 protein: ASSPQPGRSSYEQY

J gene: TRBJ1-1
V gene: TRBV7-9
CDR3 protein: ASRVSGPRTEAF

J gene: TRBJ2-7
V gene: TRBV27
CDR3 protein: ASSYRDTRAYEQY

J gene: TRBJ1-4
V gene: TRBV18
CDR3 protein: ASSPRAGNEKLF

J gene: TRBJ1-2
V gene: TRBV29-1
CDR3 protein: SVFGGGTAGYT

J gene: TRBJ2-1
V gene: TRBV4-3
CDR3 protein: ASSQPITSGGYNEQF

J gene: TRBJ2-7
V gene: TRBV4-3
CDR3 protein: ASSPGTGTTYEQY

J gene: TRBJ1-1
V gene: TRBV7-9
CDR3 protein: ASSLDTRGTEAF

J gene: TRBJ2-7
V gene: TRBV7-9
CDR3 protein: ASSPPGGLTYEQY

J gene: TRBJ2-1
V gene: TRBV7-6
CDR3 protein: ASSLGGPYNEQF

J gene: TRBJ2-7
V gene: TRBV4-2
CDR3 protein: ASSQDVGTDYEQY

J gene: TRBJ1-5
V gene: TRBV5-1
CDR3 protein: ANASTDQPQH

J gene: TRBJ2-7
V gene: TRBV5-4
CDR3 protein: ASSLVSGNEQY

J gene: TRBJ1-3
V gene: TRBV2
CDR3 protein: ASSLDRSSSGNTIY

J gene: TRBJ1-2
V gene: TRBV6-5
CDR3 protein: ASKDGLYGYT

J gene: TRBJ2-2
V gene: TRBV27
CDR3 protein: ASSFLPGQTGELF

J gene: TRBJ2-1
V gene: TRBV14
CDR3 protein: ASSPMKRVFSYNEQF

J gene: TRBJ2-5
V gene: TRBV25-1
CDR3 protein: ASSELGGGETQY

J gene: TRBJ2-7
V gene: TRBV7-2
CDR3 protein: ASSLVMVSEQY

J gene: TRBJ2-2
V gene: TRBV4-3
CDR3 protein: ASSQESRTGGYTGELF

J gene: TRBJ2-6
V gene: TRBV6-5
CDR3 protein: ASSLTDSGANVLT

J gene: TRBJ2-7
V gene: TRBV12-5
CDR3 protein: ASGLAGGLEQY

J gene: TRBJ2-1
V gene: TRBV2
CDR3 protein: ASNYIAGARF

J gene: TRBJ1-3
V gene: TRBV7-6
CDR3 protein: ASSLNTYSGNTIY

J gene: TRBJ2-3
V gene: TRBV5-1
CDR3 protein: ASSDSGGPDTQY

J gene: TRBJ2-2
V gene: TRBV5-1
CDR3 protein: ASSEANTGELF

J gene: TRBJ1-1
V gene: TRBV5-6
CDR3 protein: ASSFRTGEAF